Presented here are 10 T cell receptor beta chains from one specimen sequenced in a study of early T cells in non-severe SARS-CoV-2 infection. Via MiXCR, TCRdb re-called the 5' RACE reads, giving one row per CDR3 protein. The sample yields approximately 85,000 distinct CDR3 sequences, around 12% seen once. Sequencing was performed on whole blood. The origin of the receptors is an adult who was a healthcare worker with PCR-confirmed SARS-CoV-2 infection or an uninfected control (not recorded which).

This clonotype was picked up a small number of times. This sequence joins TRBV27 and TRBJ1-3; a possible D gene is TRBD1 (6 bases). The CDR3 consists of 14 residues. The germline V gene encodes CDR1 MNHEY and CDR2 SMNVEV (reference sequence). V was clipped by 5 bases and J by 4 bases, with 12 bases between them. The CDR3 spells CASSPRGHGNTIYF. In nucleotides, the CDR3 is TGTGCCAGCAGTCCCCGGGGGCACGGAAACACCATATATTTT.

In its sample, this clonotype was seen a few times. The V gene is TRBV19, the J gene TRBJ1-2; D is possibly TRBD1 (5 bases). This CDR3 region has 14 residues. Trimming shortened V by 5 bases and J by 4 bases, and 14 bases separated the two germline ends. The germline V gene encodes CDR1 LNHDA and CDR2 SQIVND (reference sequence). CDR3: CASSASGTVYGYTF. The CDR3 DNA is TGTGCCAGTAGTGCCTCCGGGACGGTCTATGGCTACACCTTC.

CDR3 in DNA: TGTGCCAGCAGTGAAGGACTAGCGACGCAGTACTTC. Translation gives CASSEGLATQYF. The V gene is TRBV6-1, the J gene TRBJ2-7; 8 positions match TRBD2. This CDR3 has 12 amino acids. Germline lookup yields CDR1 MNHNS and CDR2 SASEGT. V was clipped by 1 base and J by 9 bases; unmatched bases: 2.

This clonotype was seen at least ten times. The chain recombines TRBV12-3 or TRBV12-4 with TRBJ1-1; D perhaps matches TRBD1 (5 bases). The CDR3 consists of 13 residues. V lost 2 bases to trimming and J lost 5 bases, with 9 bases between them. CDR3 sequence (DNA): TGTGCCAGCAGTTTAAACGGGGGGACTGAAGCTTTCTTT. As protein: CASSLNGGTEAFF.

This clonotype was observed a handful of times. The chain links TRBV12-3 or TRBV12-4 to TRBJ2-7; 7 bases are shared with TRBD1. Trimming took 4 bases from V and 2 from J; bases not matched to a gene: 17. This CDR3 is 18 amino acids long. CDR3 sequence reads: CASSYGTDVSSAPYEQYF. The CDR3 DNA reads as TGTGCCAGCAGTTACGGGACAGACGTTTCATCTGCTCCCTACGAGCAGTACTTC.

Only one count was recorded for this clonotype. The J gene is TRBJ2-1, the V gene TRBV18, with 9 bases lining up with TRBD2. Germline V gene data show CDR1 as KGHSH and CDR2 as LQKENI. V was pared by 1 base and J by 6 bases, with 7 bases of the junction left unmatched. The CDR3 loop spans 16 amino acids. This CDR3 is CASSPLAGEVGNEQFF. CDR3 coding DNA: TGTGCCAGCTCACCACTAGCGGGAGAGGTGGGCAATGAGCAGTTCTTC.

The V and J genes are TRBV9 and TRBJ2-1; 9 nucleotides line up with TRBD2. This CDR3 contains 15 residues. Germline assignment: CDR1 SGDLS and CDR2 YYNGEE. V gave up 2 bases and J gave up 5 bases; unmatched junction bases: 5. The CDR3 protein is CASSVSGLANNEQFF. In DNA form, the CDR3 reads TGTGCCAGCAGCGTCTCAGGACTAGCGAACAATGAGCAGTTCTTC.

This clonotype has a handful of counts. The chain uses TRBV7-2 and TRBJ2-7, with 7 bases aligning to TRBD1. Looked up from germline, CDR1 is SGHTA and CDR2 is FQGNSA. Losses at the gene ends were 5 bases for V and 3 bases for J; bases not matched to a gene: 7. This CDR3 is 14 amino acids long. The CDR3 sequence: CASSAGQVSYEQYF. The CDR3 DNA is TGTGCCAGCAGCGCTGGACAGGTGAGCTACGAGCAGTACTTC.

This clonotype was detected only a few times. The chain is built from TRBV6-6 and TRBJ1-2; no reliable D call. There are 14 residues in the CDR3. V dropped 0 bases and J dropped 2 bases, with 7 bases sitting between them. The germline CDR1 and CDR2 sequences are MNHNY and SVGAGI (reference sequence). CDR3 DNA sequence: TGTGCCAGCAGTTACTCCGCCACAAACTATGGCTACACCTTC. Its translation is CASSYSATNYGYTF.

V is TRBV25-1 and J is TRBJ1-2; the D gene is possibly TRBD1 (6 bases). V lost 2 bases and J 4 bases, leaving 11 bases between the germline ends. The germline gives CDR1 MGHDK, CDR2 SYGVNS. This CDR3 region has 14 residues. The CDR3 reads CASSEPQGTYGYTF. Written as DNA, the CDR3 is TGTGCCAGCAGTGAACCACAGGGTACCTATGGCTACACCTTC.